The sequence of this T cell receptor beta chain was determined in a study of blood T cell repertoires in COVID-19. The protocol was immunoSEQ multiplex PCR, while the TCRdb copy is restricted to in-frame clones and leaves out a portion. The repertoire holds roughly 120,000 clones, with 70% to 90% as singletons. CDR1 and CDR2 from the germline V gene are MDHEN and SYDVKM. Trimming at V came to 2 bases and at J to 4 bases, leaving 10 bases not matched to a gene. The CDR3 length is 17 residues. The sample taken for sequencing was peripheral blood. The sequence was collected from a woman in her sixties with acute or convalescent COVID-19. The chain is built from TRBV28 and TRBJ2-3, with 9 bases lining up with TRBD1. CDR3 coding DNA: TGTGCCAGCAGTTTAACTACAGGGGGCGGACTATCAGATACGCAGTATTTT. Its protein is CASSLTTGGGLSDTQYF.